This TCR beta chain appears in the sequencing data of a study of T-cell memory formation after mild COVID-19. The TCR alpha and TCR beta cDNA libraries, bearing sample barcodes and UMIs, were generated by 5'RACE using constant-segment primers. MiXCR, applied by TCRdb to the 5' RACE reads, yields one record per CDR3 protein. The sample holds roughly 410,000 distinct CDR3 sequences, 24% seen once. Study observations and caveats: Largely, contracting CD4+ clones fell within CM and EM, and contracting CD8+ clones within EMRA.

Of note for this clonotype: Antigen specificity is unknown.

Losses at the gene ends were 0 bases for V and 3 bases for J; bases not matched to a gene: 3. The CDR3 has 15 amino acids. Germline-derived CDR1 and CDR2 are SGHNT and YYREEE (reference sequence). The TCR sequence derives from an adult woman who had mild COVID-19 (a few samples of this study predate the infection). Cell type and time point are not known. Sequences were obtained from PBMCs or a T cell subset sorted from them (not recorded which). The chain couples TRBV5-4 to TRBJ1-2; 9 bases line up with TRBD1. Here the CDR3 DNA reads TGTGCCAGCAGCTTGGAACAGGGGGCATACTATGGCTACACCTTC. This gives the protein CASSLEQGAYYGYTF. Combining the CDR3 with reference TRBV5-4 and TRBJ1-2 gives the whole variable domain ETGVTQSPTHLIKTRGQQVTLRCSSQSGHNTVSWYQQALGQGPQFIFQYYREEENGRGNFPPRFSGLQFPNYSSELNVNALELDDSALYLCASSLEQGAYYGYTFGSGTRLTVV.